A selection of T cell receptor beta chains follows, all from one sample in a study of blood T cell repertoires in COVID-19. Sequenced by immunoSEQ multiplex PCR; TCRdb stores in-frame clones only, minus some. This sample has roughly 230,000 clones, with 85% found just once. Sequencing was carried out using peripheral blood. These receptors all come from a woman in her sixties with active or convalescent COVID-19. Each CDR3 is given with its conserved first and last residue. A D gene is named only where the DNA matches it firmly. Not every row has a clone size; where given, it reads once, few, many or a size class.

.	TRBV6-2/TRBV6-3	TRBJ1-5	.	TGTGCCAGCAGTAAAGGCCAAGGACAGTTTAGCAATCAGCCCCAGCATTTT	CASSKGQGQFSNQPQHF
.	TRBV3-1/TRBV3-2	TRBJ1-5	.	TGTGCCAGCAGCCCTGGGGCAGGGTCGTACCAGCCCCAGCATTTT	CASSPGAGSYQPQHF
.	TRBV6-1	TRBJ1-3	TRBD1	TGTGCCAGCAGTGTAGCCGGGACAGACCTAAACACCATATATTTT	CASSVAGTDLNTIYF
.	TRBV5-6	TRBJ1-2	.	TGTGCCAGCAGCTTGGCCGGGTTCAGGGGCACCTATGGCTACACCTTC	CASSLAGFRGTYGYTF
.	TRBV19	TRBJ2-5	.	TGTGCCAGTAGTATGGAGGTCGGGGGGACCCAGTACTTC	CASSMEVGGTQYF
.	TRBV11-3	TRBJ2-7	TRBD2	TGTGCCAGCAGCTCCTGGGGCGGGAGTTTCCAGCAGTACTTC	CASSSWGGSFQQYF
.	TRBV7-3	TRBJ2-2	.	TGTGCCAGCAGCTTAAGCCTAACGAACACCGGGGAGCTGTTTTTT	CASSLSLTNTGELFF
.	TRBV2	TRBJ2-7	.	TGTGCCAGCAGTGAACAAGGGGTCGGGGAGCAGTACTTC	CASSEQGVGEQYF
once	TRBV6-5	TRBJ2-1	.	TGTGCCAGCTGGCGGACACAAGGGGGTGAGCAGTTCTTC	CASWRTQGGEQFF
.	TRBV3-1/TRBV3-2	TRBJ1-3	.	TGTGCCAGCAGCCAACTAAGTGCGGAGAAATCTGGAAACACCATATATTTT	CASSQLSAEKSGNTIYF
.	TRBV29-1	TRBJ1-2	TRBD1	TGCAGCGTCGTGGGGGCAGGGGGCTATGGCTACACCTTC	CSVVGAGGYGYTF
.	TRBV9	TRBJ2-3	TRBD1	TGTGCCAGCAAGAGGGGGCGCAGGGAGACAGATACGCAGTATTTT	CASKRGRRETDTQYF
.	TRBV27	TRBJ2-7	.	TGTGCCAGCAGTAGCGGGTCTCGCTACGAGCAGTACTTC	CASSSGSRYEQYF
.	TRBV7-6	TRBJ2-1	.	TGTGCCAGCAGCTTAGTACCAGGGTCCTACAATGAGCAGTTCTTC	CASSLVPGSYNEQFF
.	TRBV28	TRBJ2-1	TRBD2	TGTGCCAGCAGGGGAGCGGGGAACAATGAGCAGTTCTTC	CASRGAGNNEQFF
.	TRBV5-4	TRBJ2-3	TRBD2	TGTGCCAGCAGCGAGGGACTAGCGGGAGTAAAGAGATCAGATACGCAGTATTTT	CASSEGLAGVKRSDTQYF
.	TRBV7-9	TRBJ2-2	.	TGTGCCAGCAGCTTATTTCGGGAGTGGGGCACCGGGGAGCTGTTTTTT	CASSLFREWGTGELFF
few	TRBV5-6	TRBJ1-1	TRBD1	TGTGCCAGCACCCCGACAGGGCCAGGGCCTGAAGCTTTCTTT	CASTPTGPGPEAFF
few	TRBV7-9	TRBJ1-1	.	TGTGCCAGCAGCTTATCTCTTTGGGCGGGTGAAGCTTTCTTT	CASSLSLWAGEAFF
.	TRBV7-9	TRBJ1-1	.	TGTGCCAGCAAAGAAAGCGGGTTTAACACTGAAGCTTTCTTT	CASKESGFNTEAFF
.	TRBV6-1	TRBJ2-5	TRBD2	TGTGCCAGCAGTGTCGTCCGGACTAGCGGGGGACAAGAGACCCAGTACTTC	CASSVVRTSGGQETQYF
.	TRBV3-1/TRBV3-2	TRBJ1-1	.	TGTGCCAGCAGGGTCGCCGGGAGAAACACTGAAGCTTTCTTT	CASRVAGRNTEAFF
few	TRBV13	TRBJ1-2	TRBD1	TGTGCCAGCAGCTATAACAGGGGGCAGAACTATGGCTACACCTTC	CASSYNRGQNYGYTF
.	TRBV14	TRBJ1-2	TRBD1	TGTGCCAGCAGCCAAGAGATGACAGGGAAAGGCTACACCTTC	CASSQEMTGKGYTF
.	TRBV11-2	TRBJ2-1	TRBD2	TGTGCCAGCAGCTTGGGGCTAGCGGGAGCGTTCAATGAGCAGTTCTTC	CASSLGLAGAFNEQFF
.	TRBV5-1	TRBJ2-3	TRBD2	TGCGCCAGCAGCTTGAGCCAACCGGGAGGTACGCAGTATTTT	CASSLSQPGGTQYF
.	TRBV19	TRBJ1-5	.	TGTGTTTCCGCTGGGGGCATGGATCAGCCCCAGCATTTT	CVSAGGMDQPQHF
.	TRBV11-2	TRBJ1-6	TRBD1	TGTGCCAGCAGCGCCGGGACAGGGAATTCACCCCTCCACTTT	CASSAGTGNSPLHF
.	TRBV9	TRBJ2-7	.	TGTGCCAGCAGCGCCGGGAGCAACGAGCAGTACTTC	CASSAGSNEQYF
.	TRBV10-3	TRBJ1-4	.	TGTGCCACGGCCGCAGGGGCTGGTGAAAAACTGTTTTTT	CATAAGAGEKLFF
.	TRBV20-1	TRBJ2-5	.	TGCAGTGCAAGACTATTCGAGACCCAGTACTTC	CSARLFETQYF
.	TRBV3-1/TRBV3-2	TRBJ2-5	.	TGTGCCAGCACCATCAATCCAGAAGCGGGCGGGCGGGAGACCCAGTACTTC	CASTINPEAGGRETQYF
.	TRBV10-1	TRBJ2-7	TRBD2	TGCGCCAGCAGTCCCCGGACTAGCGGGAGGGCCTACGAGCAGTACTTC	CASSPRTSGRAYEQYF
.	TRBV11-2	TRBJ2-1	TRBD2	TGTGCCAGCAGCTTAGGGGCTAGCGGGTACAATGAGCAGTTCTTC	CASSLGASGYNEQFF
.	TRBV29-1	TRBJ1-3	.	TGCAGCGTTGACGGCGGGTCTGGAAACACCATATATTTT	CSVDGGSGNTIYF
once	TRBV7-8	TRBJ2-1	.	TGTGCCAGCAGCTTAGTAACTAGTTACAATGAGCAGTTCTTC	CASSLVTSYNEQFF
.	TRBV19	TRBJ1-5	TRBD1	TGTGCCACCGGGCGGCAGGGGGAGCAGCCCCAGCATTTT	CATGRQGEQPQHF
once	TRBV9	TRBJ2-5	.	TGTGCCAGCAGCGAGAGGGCGGCAGGAGAGACCCAGTACTTC	CASSERAAGETQYF
once	TRBV3-1/TRBV3-2	TRBJ1-1	.	TGTGCCAGCAGTTCAGAGAACACTGAAGCTTTCTTT	CASSSENTEAFF
.	TRBV7-8	TRBJ2-3	TRBD2	TGTGCCAGCAGCTCACGACTAGCGGGAGGGACAGATACGCAGTATTTT	CASSSRLAGGTDTQYF
.	TRBV20-1	TRBJ2-3	TRBD2	TGCAGTGCTAGTTGGCTAGCGGGGGCCAGAAGCACAGATACGCAGTATTTT	CSASWLAGARSTDTQYF
.	TRBV7-9	TRBJ1-1	.	TGTGCCAGCAGCTTAGTGGGGACCAGGGCAGGGGAGGCTTTCTTT	CASSLVGTRAGEAFF
.	TRBV29-1	TRBJ2-3	.	TGCAGCGCGCGCAGGACTAGCACAGATACGCAGTATTTT	CSARRTSTDTQYF
.	TRBV28	TRBJ1-1	TRBD1	TGTGCCAGCAGTTTACCAGGGACAGGGGGCACTGAAGCTTTCTTT	CASSLPGTGGTEAFF
.	TRBV18	TRBJ2-1	.	TGTGCCAGCTCACGCGACAGAGGCCTTACATACAATGAGCAGTTCTTC	CASSRDRGLTYNEQFF
.	TRBV6-2/TRBV6-3	TRBJ2-1	TRBD2	TGTGCCAGCAGTTACGGTCTAGCGGGAGGTAGCTCCTACAATGAGCAGTTCTTC	CASSYGLAGGSSYNEQFF
.	TRBV5-1	TRBJ2-1	TRBD1	TGCGCCAGCAGAAGACAGGGTGCGGACAATGAGCAGTTCTTC	CASRRQGADNEQFF
once	TRBV7-9	TRBJ2-3	TRBD1	TGTGCCAGCAGCCCTAGGACAGGGGACCCCATGGATACGCAGTATTTT	CASSPRTGDPMDTQYF
few	TRBV28	TRBJ2-1	TRBD2	TGTGCCAGCAGTTCCCCCATAGTGGGAGCGGGGGACTACAATGAGCAGTTCTTC	CASSSPIVGAGDYNEQFF
.	TRBV28	TRBJ2-1	TRBD1	TGTGCCAGCAGTTTAGGGGACAGAGGGGGCAATGAGCAGTTCTTC	CASSLGDRGGNEQFF
.	TRBV6-5	TRBJ1-6	.	TGTGCCAGCACCTGGCGGTCGGCGATCGGTTCACCCCTCCACTTT	CASTWRSAIGSPLHF
.	TRBV5-1	TRBJ2-2	TRBD1	TGCGCCAGCAGTTATACAGGGGCCGGGGAGCTGTTTTTT	CASSYTGAGELFF
.	TRBV19	TRBJ2-1	TRBD2	TGTGCCAGTACTCGGATAGCGGGGGAGAATGAGCAGTTCTTC	CASTRIAGENEQFF
.	TRBV15	TRBJ1-3	.	TGTGCCACCAGCAGACCGGGGGGCGGCTCTGGAAACACCATATATTTT	CATSRPGGGSGNTIYF
.	TRBV11-3	TRBJ1-1	.	TGTGCCAGCAGCCCGGGGGGCCAGTGGAACACTGAAGCTTTCTTT	CASSPGGQWNTEAFF